This TCR beta chain was sequenced in a study of long-term antiretroviral therapy in people with HIV. Run at survey level, the immunoSEQ assay was version v3.0. Sequencing was performed with immunoSEQ multiplex PCR; in TCRdb, only in-frame clones are kept and a portion is missing. The repertoire holds 25,000 to 30,000 clones, with more than 85% as singletons. Germline loops: CDR1 SGHVS, CDR2 FQNEAQ. Trimming removed 5 bases from V and 11 bases from J; junction bases left unmatched: 9. This CDR3 is built from 13 residues. Regarding the study as a whole: Blood obtained between the mid-2000s and the late 2010s may reflect older ART regimens. Pre-ART clonal expansions dominated every time point's repertoire.

The United States was where all participants with HIV were treated. The cryopreserved samples used held roughly 1-10 million PBMC prior to extraction of DNA. As concerns this clone: Its antigen is unidentified.

The V and J genes are TRBV7-8 and TRBJ1-5; 7 positions match TRBD1. Sequences were derived from unsorted PBMCs, sampled 2.7 years after starting antiretroviral therapy. The TCR comes from a man aged 35 to 55 with HIV. CDR3 residues: CASSQGGRPAQHF. CDR3 DNA sequence: TGTGCCAGCAGCCAAGGGGGCCGTCCGGCCCAGCATTTT.